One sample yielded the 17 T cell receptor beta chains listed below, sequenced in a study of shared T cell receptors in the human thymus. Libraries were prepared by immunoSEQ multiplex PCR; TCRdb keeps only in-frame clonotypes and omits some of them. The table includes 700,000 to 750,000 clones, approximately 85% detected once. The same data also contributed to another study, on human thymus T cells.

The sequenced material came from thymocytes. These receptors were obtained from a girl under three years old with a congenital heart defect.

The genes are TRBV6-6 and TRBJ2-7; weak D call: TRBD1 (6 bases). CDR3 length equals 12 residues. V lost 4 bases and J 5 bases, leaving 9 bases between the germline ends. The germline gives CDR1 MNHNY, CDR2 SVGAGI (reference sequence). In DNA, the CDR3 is TGTGCCAGCAGTTCACAGGGCGACGAGCAGTACTTC. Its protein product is CASSSQGDEQYF.

The CDR3 reads CASSWDRNTEAFF. CDR3 coding DNA: TGTGCCAGCAGTTGGGACAGAAACACTGAAGCTTTCTTT. The genes are TRBV6-1 and TRBJ1-1; 7 bases are shared with TRBD1. V was pared by 5 bases and J by 2 bases, with 2 bases of the junction left unmatched. Germline V gives CDR1 MNHNS, CDR2 SASEGT. There are 13 residues in the CDR3.

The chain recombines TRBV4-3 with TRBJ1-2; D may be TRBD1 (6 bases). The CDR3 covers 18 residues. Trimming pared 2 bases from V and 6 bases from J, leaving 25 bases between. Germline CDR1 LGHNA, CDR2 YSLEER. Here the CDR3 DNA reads TGCGCCAGCAGCCAACACATTCAAGGGGGAGGGGTCCATCATGGCTACACCTTC. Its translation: CASSQHIQGGGVHHGYTF.

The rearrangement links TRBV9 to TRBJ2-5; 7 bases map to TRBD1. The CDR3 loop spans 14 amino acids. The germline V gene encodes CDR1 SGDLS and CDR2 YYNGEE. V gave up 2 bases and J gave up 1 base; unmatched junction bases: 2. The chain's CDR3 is CASSVDRLQETQYF. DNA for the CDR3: TGTGCCAGCAGCGTGGACAGGCTCCAAGAGACCCAGTACTTC. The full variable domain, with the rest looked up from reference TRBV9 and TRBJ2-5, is DSGVTQTPKHLITATGQRVTLRCSPRSGDLSVYWYQQSLDQGLQFLIQYYNGEERAKGNILERFSAQQFPDLHSELNLSSLELGDSALYFCASSVDRLQETQYFGPGTRLLVL.

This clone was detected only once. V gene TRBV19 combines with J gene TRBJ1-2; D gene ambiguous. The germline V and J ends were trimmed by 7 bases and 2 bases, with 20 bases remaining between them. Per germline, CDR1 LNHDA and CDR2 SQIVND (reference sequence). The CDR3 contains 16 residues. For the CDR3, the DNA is TGTGCCAGTAAAAACCGGGTCGCTGGAGAAAACTATGGCTACACCTTC. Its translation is CASKNRVAGENYGYTF.

CDR3 region: CASSQDKWDRGVFNYGYTF. The DNA of the CDR3 is TGCGCCAGCAGCCAAGATAAATGGGACAGGGGGGTTTTTAACTATGGCTACACCTTC. The chain joins TRBV4-1 to TRBJ1-2; 11 nucleotides agree with TRBD1. Germline V gives CDR1 MGHRA, CDR2 YSYEKL. The CDR3 totals 19 residues. Trimming removed 0 bases from V and 1 base from J; junction bases left unmatched: 10.

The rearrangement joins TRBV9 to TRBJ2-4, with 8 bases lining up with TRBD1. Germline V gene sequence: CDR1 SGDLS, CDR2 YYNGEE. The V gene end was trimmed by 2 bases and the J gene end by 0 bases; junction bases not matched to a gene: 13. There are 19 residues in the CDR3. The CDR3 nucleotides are TGTGCCAGCAGCGTGCTTCCAGGGGGCTATGGAATAGCCAAAAACATTCAGTACTTC. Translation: CASSVLPGGYGIAKNIQYF.

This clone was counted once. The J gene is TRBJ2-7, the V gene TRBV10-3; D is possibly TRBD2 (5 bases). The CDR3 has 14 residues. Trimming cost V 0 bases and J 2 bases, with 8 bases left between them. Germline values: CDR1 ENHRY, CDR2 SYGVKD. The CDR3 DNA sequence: TGTGCCATCAGTGAGTCTTTGCGGGCCTACGAGCAGTACTTC. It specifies CAISESLRAYEQYF.

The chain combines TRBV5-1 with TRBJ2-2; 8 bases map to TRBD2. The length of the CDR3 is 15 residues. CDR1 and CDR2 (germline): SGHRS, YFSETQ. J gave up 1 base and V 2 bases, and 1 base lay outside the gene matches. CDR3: CASSFAGGNTGELFF. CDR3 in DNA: TGCGCCAGCAGCTTCGCGGGGGGGAACACCGGGGAGCTGTTTTTT. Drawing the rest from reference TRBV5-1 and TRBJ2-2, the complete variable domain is KAGVTQTPRYLIKTRGQQVTLSCSPISGHRSVSWYQQTPGQGLQFLFEYFSETQRNKGNFPGRFSGRQFSNSRSEMNVSTLELGDSALYLCASSFAGGNTGELFFGEGSRLTVL.

CDR3 nucleotide sequence: TGTGCCAGTAGGACCACAGAATTTGGCTACACCTTC. Protein sequence: CASRTTEFGYTF. The rearrangement links TRBV19 to TRBJ1-2; D not resolved. CDR1 LNHDA and CDR2 SQIVND come from the germline V gene (reference sequence). The CDR3 length is 12 residues. Trimming pared 6 bases from V and 7 bases from J, leaving 12 bases between.

CDR3 nucleotide sequence: TGTGCCACCAGCAGGGAGTCCGGGACAGGGGACTACGAGCAGTACTTC. The encoded protein is CATSRESGTGDYEQYF. The rearrangement uses TRBV15 and TRBJ2-7, with 10 bases that match TRBD1. The length of the CDR3 is 16 residues. The germline V gene has CDR1 LNHNV and CDR2 YYDKDF (reference sequence). V dropped 3 bases and J dropped 3; count of bases not matched to a gene: 8.

The CDR3 DNA reads as TGTGCCAGAAGCTTAGGGGTACAGAACTACGAGCAGTACTTC. Translation gives CARSLGVQNYEQYF. The chain has TRBV7-5 and TRBJ2-7; the table's D call, TRBD1, was not checked against the DNA. TRBV7-5 is termed a pseudogene. The CDR3 sequence is 14 residues long.

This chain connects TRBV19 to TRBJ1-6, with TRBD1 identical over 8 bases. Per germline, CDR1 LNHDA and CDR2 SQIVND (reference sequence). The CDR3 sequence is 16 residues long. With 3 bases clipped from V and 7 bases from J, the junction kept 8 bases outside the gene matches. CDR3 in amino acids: CASSIPRGQGNSPLHF. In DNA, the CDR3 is TGTGCCAGTAGTATCCCACGCGGACAGGGAAATTCACCCCTCCACTTT. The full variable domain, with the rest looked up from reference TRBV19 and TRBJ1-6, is DGGITQSPKYLFRKEGQNVTLSCEQNLNHDAMYWYRQDPGQGLRLIYYSQIVNDFQKGDIAEGYSVSREKKESFPLTVTSAQKNPTAFYLCASSIPRGQGNSPLHFGNGTRLTVT.

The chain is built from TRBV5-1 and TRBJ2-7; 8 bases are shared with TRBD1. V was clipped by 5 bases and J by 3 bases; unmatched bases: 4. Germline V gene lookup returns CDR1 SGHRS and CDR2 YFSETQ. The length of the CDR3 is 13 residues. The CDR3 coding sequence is TGCGCCAGCAGACCCGGACAGGGCTACGAGCAGTACTTC. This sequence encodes CASRPGQGYEQYF.

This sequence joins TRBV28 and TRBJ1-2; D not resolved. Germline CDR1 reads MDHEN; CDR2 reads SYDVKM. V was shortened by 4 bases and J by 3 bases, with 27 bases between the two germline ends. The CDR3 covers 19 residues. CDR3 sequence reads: CASSSSAPTRSLLYYGYTF. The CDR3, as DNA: TGTGCCAGCAGTTCTTCTGCCCCTACTAGGTCCCTCTTGTACTATGGCTACACCTTC.

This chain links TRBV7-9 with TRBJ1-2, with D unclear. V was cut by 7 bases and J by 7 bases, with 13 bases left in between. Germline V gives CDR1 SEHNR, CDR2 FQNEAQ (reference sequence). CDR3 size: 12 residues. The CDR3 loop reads CASTNTRSGYTF. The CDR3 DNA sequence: TGTGCCAGCACCAACACACGAAGTGGCTACACCTTC.

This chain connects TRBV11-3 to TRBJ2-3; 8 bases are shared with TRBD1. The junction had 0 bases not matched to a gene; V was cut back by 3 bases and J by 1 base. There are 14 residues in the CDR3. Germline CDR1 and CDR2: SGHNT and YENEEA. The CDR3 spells CASSLTGGTDTQYF. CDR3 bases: TGTGCCAGCAGCTTGACAGGGGGCACAGATACGCAGTATTTT.